Presented here are 28 T cell receptor beta chains from one specimen sequenced in a study of blood T cell repertoires in COVID-19 (dated by TCRdb to 2018 to 2021). Library construction relied on the immunoSEQ multiplex PCR assay. Sourced from immuneACCESS, this table was stored by TCRdb with only in-frame sequences that have V and J called. A share of the clones is absent; for the studies checked, an unresolved V gene accounts for under half, and the remainder has no known explanation. In this sample the table shows tens of thousands of clones, under 90% of which occur a single time. About a tenth of the sample is taken by the ten largest. Sample: peripheral blood. All receptors come from a man in his sixties or seventies with active or convalescent COVID-19.

The rearrangement links TRBV28 to TRBJ1-1; 10 bases are a match to TRBD1. The CDR3 is made up of 15 amino acids. Germline V gives CDR1 MDHEN, CDR2 SYDVKM. The CDR3 region is CAVGTGANWDTEAFF. The CDR3 coding sequence is TGTGCGGTAGGGACAGGGGCTAATTGGGACACTGAAGCTTTCTTT. Full variable domain (outside the CDR3, taken from reference TRBV28 and TRBJ1-1): DVKVTQSSRYLVKRTGEKVFLECVQDMDHENMFWYRQDPGLGLRLIYFSYDVKMKEKGDIPEGYSVSREKKERFSLILESASTNQTSMYLCAVGTGANWDTEAFFGQGTRLTVV.

This chain connects TRBV18 to TRBJ1-4, with D perhaps TRBD1 (5 bases). This CDR3 spans 16 amino acids. Germline CDR1 and CDR2: KGHSH and LQKENI. Between the trimmed V and J ends, which lost 2 bases and 3 bases, there was a span of 13 bases. This CDR3 reads CASSPMLSGPNEKLFF. The CDR3 DNA reads as TGTGCCAGCTCACCAATGCTGTCAGGGCCTAATGAAAAACTGTTTTTT. The entire variable domain, with the rest obtained from reference TRBV18 and TRBJ1-4, is as follows: NAGVMQNPRHLVRRRGQEARLRCSPMKGHSHVYWYRQLPEEGLKFMVYLQKENIIDESGMPKERFSAEFPKEGPSILRIQQVVRGDSAAYFCASSPMLSGPNEKLFFGSGTQLSVL.

V and J are TRBV28 and TRBJ1-2; D may be TRBD1 (5 bases). The V and J ends lost 2 bases and 3 bases respectively, with 13 bases between them. The germline V gene has CDR1 MDHEN and CDR2 SYDVKM. The length of the CDR3 is 15 residues. The CDR3 sequence: CASSLPSAGDYGYTF. The CDR3 DNA reads as TGTGCCAGCAGTTTACCCTCCGCGGGGGACTATGGCTACACCTTC.

V usage is TRBV9 and J usage is TRBJ1-3, with unresolved D. V lost 0 bases and J lost 4, with 8 bases in between. The CDR3 is made up of 14 amino acids. Germline assignment: CDR1 SGDLS and CDR2 YYNGEE. The CDR3: CASSVVPEGNTIYF. In DNA, the CDR3 is TGTGCCAGCAGCGTAGTCCCGGAGGGAAACACCATATATTTT.

This clone was seen once. The rearrangement uses TRBV7-3 and TRBJ2-1; D is possibly TRBD2 (6 bases). The CDR3 spans 14 residues. Germline lookup yields CDR1 SGHTA and CDR2 FQGTGA. The ends were cut back, 5 bases at V and 5 bases at J, with 13 bases in the middle. In DNA, the CDR3 is TGTGCCAGCAGCCCGGGGGACGGAAACAATGAGCAGTTCTTC. This encodes CASSPGDGNNEQFF.

This clone was counted a few times. The chain carries TRBV7-8 and TRBJ1-5; 7 bases are a match to TRBD1. The germline CDR1 and CDR2 sequences are SGHVS and FQNEAQ. Trimming at V came to 5 bases and at J to 0 bases, leaving 13 bases not matched to a gene. The CDR3 is made up of 18 amino acids. The CDR3 DNA sequence: TGTGCCAGCAGCCAGACCATTGGGACAGCTTATAGCAATCAGCCCCAGCATTTT. It encodes CASSQTIGTAYSNQPQHF.

The chain uses TRBV28 and TRBJ1-2; 7 bases fit TRBD1. With 5 bases clipped from V and 4 bases from J, the junction kept 10 bases outside the gene matches. The length of the CDR3 is 15 residues. Germline loops: CDR1 MDHEN, CDR2 SYDVKM. CDR3: CASSPGGGRAYGYTF. In nucleotides, the CDR3 is TGTGCCAGCAGTCCTGGAGGGGGCCGGGCCTATGGCTACACCTTC.

This clone has just one count. J is TRBJ2-3 and V is TRBV19; 10 bases fit TRBD2. Germline V gene data show CDR1 as LNHDA and CDR2 as SQIVND (reference sequence). CDR3 length: 18 residues. V dropped 4 bases and J dropped 6; count of bases not matched to a gene: 16. The CDR3 DNA reads as TGTGCCAGTAGTAATCCCCGTTCCGAGCGGGAGGGGAGGGATACGCAGTATTTT. Its protein is CASSNPRSEREGRDTQYF.

The chain combines TRBV11-2 with TRBJ2-5; no definite D call. The CDR3 covers 17 residues. Looked up from germline, CDR1 is SGHAT and CDR2 is FQNNGV. Trimming removed 2 bases from V and 5 bases from J, with 21 bases in between. CDR3 in amino acids: CASSLYLVAPVGETQYF. The CDR3, as DNA: TGTGCCAGCAGCTTATATTTGGTGGCTCCGGTGGGCGAGACCCAGTACTTC.

This sequence joins TRBV19 and TRBJ1-1, with 12 bases matching TRBD1. V was clipped by 5 bases and J by 5 bases; unmatched bases: 6. Germline lookup yields CDR1 LNHDA and CDR2 SQIVND (reference sequence). The CDR3 contains 15 residues. The CDR3 spells CASSGDRGRRTEAFF. The CDR3 DNA is TGTGCCAGTAGTGGGGACAGGGGGCGAAGGACTGAAGCTTTCTTT.

The V and J genes are TRBV6-5 and TRBJ1-5, with 8 bases matching TRBD1. The junction had 3 bases not matched to a gene; V was cut back by 4 bases and J by 4 bases. The germline V gene has CDR1 MNHEY and CDR2 SVGAGI. This CDR3 spans 14 amino acids. Here the CDR3 DNA reads TGTGCCAGCAGTTCGGACAGGGTGAATCAGCCCCAGCATTTT. This encodes CASSSDRVNQPQHF.

The table lists this clone with a count of one. The rearrangement uses TRBV2 and TRBJ2-5; 9 bases match TRBD2. J gave up 7 bases and V 7 bases, and 7 bases lay outside the gene matches. Looked up from germline, CDR1 is SNHLY and CDR2 is FYNNEI. The CDR3 is made up of 13 amino acids. The CDR3 DNA sequence: TGTGCCAGCACTATGACTAGCGGCGGGACCCAGTACTTC. This encodes CASTMTSGGTQYF.

This sequence joins TRBV7-4 and TRBJ2-7, with D unclear. Between the trimmed V and J ends, which lost 4 bases and 7 bases, there was a span of 11 bases. In germline, CDR1 is SGHVT, CDR2 SQSDAQ. CDR3 length: 12 amino acids. In DNA, the CDR3 is TGTGCCAGCAGCTCAACAAGGAGAGAGCAGTACTTC. It encodes CASSSTRREQYF.

V and J are TRBV27 and TRBJ2-7; D is uncertain. Germline V gene data show CDR1 as MNHEY and CDR2 as SMNVEV (reference sequence). The CDR3 runs to 15 residues. Trimming removed 2 bases from V and 4 bases from J, with 15 bases in between. In nucleotides, the CDR3 is TGTGCCAGCAGTTTAAAGGCAGGCGTACATTACGAGCAGTACTTC. Translated, it gives CASSLKAGVHYEQYF.

This rearrangement joins TRBV10-3 to TRBJ1-5; no reliable D call. In germline, CDR1 is ENHRY, CDR2 SYGVKD. The CDR3 is 19 amino acids. V gave up 0 bases and J gave up 2 bases, with 20 bases separating them. This chain's CDR3 is CAISESPEQAGMGNQPQHF. CDR3 DNA sequence: TGTGCCATCAGTGAGTCACCCGAGCAGGCCGGTATGGGCAATCAGCCCCAGCATTTT.

V and J are TRBV3-1 (or the pseudogene TRBV3-2) and TRBJ2-1; TRBD2 agrees at 10 bases. The CDR3 is 13 residues long. After removal of 6 bases from V and 6 bases from J, the junction contained 2 bases not matched to a gene. The V gene's germline CDR1 is LGHDT and CDR2 YNNKEL (reference sequence). For the CDR3, the DNA is TGTGCCAGCAGGGCTAGCGGGAGCAATGAGCAGTTCTTC. It codes for CASRASGSNEQFF.

The gene calls are TRBV4-3 and TRBJ1-4; possible D gene TRBD1, 5 bases. CDR1 is LGHNA, CDR2 YSLEER, per germline. The CDR3 extends over 17 amino acids. V was shortened by 1 base and J by 7 bases, with 19 bases between the two germline ends. CDR3 in amino acids: CASSQGMRRQLGEKLFF. For the CDR3, the DNA is TGCGCCAGCAGCCAAGGAATGAGGAGACAGCTGGGTGAAAAACTGTTTTTT.

J is TRBJ2-5 and V is TRBV4-2, with 11 bases identical to TRBD2. The V and J ends lost 1 base and 3 bases, in that order; junction bases with no gene match: 4. Germline V gene sequence: CDR1 LGHNA, CDR2 YNFKEQ. The CDR3 length is 16 residues. This CDR3 reads CASSQGDSGREETQYF. The CDR3 DNA reads as TGTGCCAGCAGCCAAGGAGATAGCGGGAGGGAAGAGACCCAGTACTTC.

This clone was counted once. The genes are TRBV27 and TRBJ2-7, with TRBD2 identical over 9 bases. The CDR3 loop spans 15 amino acids. CDR1 MNHEY and CDR2 SMNVEV come from the germline V gene (reference sequence). With 2 bases clipped from V and 2 bases from J, the junction kept 4 bases outside the gene matches. The CDR3 DNA is TGTGCCAGCAGTTTAAAGACTAGCGGTACCTACGAGCAGTACTTC. Its protein is CASSLKTSGTYEQYF.

About this clone itself: It is unclear where the CDR3 begins or ends on the DNA, so no DNA is shown, and the CDR3 is as TCRdb lists it. V gene TRBV27 combines with J gene TRBJ2-7; TRBD2 is taken as the D call from the table, unchecked against the DNA. Per the germline V gene, CDR1 is MNHEY and CDR2 is SMNVEV (reference sequence). The CDR3 is 14 amino acids in total, end residues counted. CDR3 protein: CASSSSGGLYEQYF.

The chain couples TRBV18 to TRBJ2-6, with TRBD1 identical over 8 bases. Germline-derived CDR1 and CDR2 are KGHSH and LQKENI. Trimming cost V 1 base and J 0 bases; bases outside gene matches: 8. The CDR3 sequence is 19 residues long. The CDR3 is CASSPRRTGGDSGANVLTF. The CDR3 nucleotides read TGTGCCAGCTCACCACGTAGAACAGGGGGAGACTCTGGGGCCAACGTCCTGACTTTC.

This chain uses TRBV14 with TRBJ2-7, with TRBD1 identical over 8 bases. After removal of 6 bases from V and 4 bases from J, the junction contained 5 bases not matched to a gene. Germline CDR1 reads SGHDN; CDR2 reads FVKESK. The CDR3 has 13 residues. CDR3 sequence reads: CASSQDRAYEQYF. In nucleotides, the CDR3 is TGTGCCAGCAGTCAGGACAGGGCGTACGAGCAGTACTTC. Full variable domain (outside the CDR3, taken from reference TRBV14 and TRBJ2-7): EAGVTQFPSHSVIEKGQTVTLRCDPISGHDNLYWYRRVMGKEIKFLLHFVKESKQDESGMPNNRFLAERTGGTYSTLKVQPAELEDSGVYFCASSQDRAYEQYFGPGTRLTVT.

The chain links TRBV4-2 to TRBJ1-3, with 10 bases aligning to TRBD1. Germline V gene data show CDR1 as LGHNA and CDR2 as YNFKEQ. This CDR3 spans 13 amino acids. V shed 1 base and J 15 bases; nucleotides not matched to a gene: 6. In DNA form, the CDR3 reads TGTGCCAGCAGCCAAGTCGAGTGGGACAGGGGATATTTT. Translation: CASSQVEWDRGYF.

The J gene is TRBJ2-4, the V gene TRBV19, with TRBD2 identical over 14 bases. V gave up 5 bases and J gave up 1 base; unmatched junction bases: 4. The CDR3 sequence is 17 residues long. From germline, CDR1 is LNHDA and CDR2 SQIVND (reference sequence). The CDR3 bases are TGTGCCAGTAGTGCGACTAGCGGGAGGGGGGCCAAAAACATTCAGTACTTC. It specifies CASSATSGRGAKNIQYF. The full variable domain, its missing parts supplied by reference TRBV19 and TRBJ2-4, is DGGITQSPKYLFRKEGQNVTLSCEQNLNHDAMYWYRQDPGQGLRLIYYSQIVNDFQKGDIAEGYSVSREKKESFPLTVTSAQKNPTAFYLCASSATSGRGAKNIQYFGAGTRLSVL.

A single count supports this clone. The chain carries TRBV19 and TRBJ1-1; no clear D. This CDR3 contains 14 residues. Germline V lookup: CDR1 LNHDA, CDR2 SQIVND (reference sequence). V lost 6 bases to trimming and J lost 5 bases, with 16 bases between them. The CDR3 region is CASRWQRAGTEAFF. The CDR3 DNA follows: TGTGCCAGTAGGTGGCAGAGGGCGGGGACTGAAGCTTTCTTT.

The chain carries TRBV4-3 and TRBJ2-1, with TRBD2 matching over 7 bases. CDR3 length: 17 amino acids. The germline gives CDR1 LGHNA, CDR2 YSLEER. The V and J ends lost 0 bases and 3 bases, in that order; junction bases with no gene match: 8. CDR3 in DNA: TGCGCCAGCAGCCAAGATATCTTGGCTAGCGGCTACAATGAGCAGTTCTTC. As protein: CASSQDILASGYNEQFF.

This clone has a single count. The chain has TRBV7-6 and TRBJ1-5; maybe TRBD1 (6 bases). V was pared by 8 bases and J by 7 bases, with 18 bases between. From germline, CDR1 is SGHVS and CDR2 FNYEAQ. CDR3 length equals 14 residues. The chain's CDR3 is CASGDKAGGQPQHF. The CDR3 nucleotides are TGTGCCAGCGGGGACAAGGCGGGCGGGCAGCCCCAGCATTTT.

The gene calls are TRBV5-1 and TRBJ2-2; D perhaps matches TRBD1 (5 bases). The CDR3 length is 14 residues. Germline values: CDR1 SGHRS, CDR2 YFSETQ. V dropped 3 bases and J dropped 2 bases, with 8 bases sitting between them. The CDR3 loop is CASSSQGNTGELFF. The CDR3 region has the DNA TGCGCCAGCAGCTCTCAGGGAAACACCGGGGAGCTGTTTTTT. Using reference TRBV5-1 and TRBJ2-2 for the parts outside the CDR3, the full variable domain is KAGVTQTPRYLIKTRGQQVTLSCSPISGHRSVSWYQQTPGQGLQFLFEYFSETQRNKGNFPGRFSGRQFSNSRSEMNVSTLELGDSALYLCASSSQGNTGELFFGEGSRLTVL.